The table lists the clone carrying this TCR beta chain with a few counts. This CDR3 comprises 14 residues. V dropped 1 base and J dropped 1 base, with 7 bases sitting between them. The data stem from a study of T cells after yellow fever vaccination. Turning to the study itself: SMART-Seq v4 Ultra Low Input handled preparation of low-cell-number fractions.

Making TCR cDNA involved 5'RACE template switching, which added UMIs and a universal primer site. One entry per CDR3 protein, called by TCRdb with MiXCR from the 5' RACE reads. The repertoire consists of about 230,000 distinct CDR3 sequences, with less than 7.5% occurring once and the leading ten covering about 0.95%. The sample here was CD4+ T cells sorted from PBMCs, taken on the day of the yellow fever booster vaccination. V usage is TRBV12-3 or TRBV12-4 and J usage is TRBJ1-1; no clear D gene. The source of this sequence is a man in his thirties or forties who received the YFV17D yellow fever vaccine. This CDR3 reads CASSLGAPNTEAFF. For the CDR3, the DNA is TGTGCCAGCAGTTTAGGGGCTCCGAACACTGAAGCTTTCTTT.